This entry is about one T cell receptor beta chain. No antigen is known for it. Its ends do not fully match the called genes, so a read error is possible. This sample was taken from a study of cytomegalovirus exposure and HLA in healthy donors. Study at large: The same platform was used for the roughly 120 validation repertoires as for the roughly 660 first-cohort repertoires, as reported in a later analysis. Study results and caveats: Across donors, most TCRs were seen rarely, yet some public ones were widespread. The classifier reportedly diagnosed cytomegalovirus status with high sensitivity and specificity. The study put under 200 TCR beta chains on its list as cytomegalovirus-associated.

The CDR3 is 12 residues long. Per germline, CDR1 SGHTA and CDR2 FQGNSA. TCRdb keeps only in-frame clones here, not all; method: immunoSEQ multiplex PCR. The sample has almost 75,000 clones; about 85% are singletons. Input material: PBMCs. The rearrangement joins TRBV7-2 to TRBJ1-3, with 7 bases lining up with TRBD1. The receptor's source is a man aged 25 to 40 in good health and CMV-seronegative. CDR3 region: CASSPRDSLRHF. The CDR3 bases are TGTGCCAGCAGCCCCCGGGACAGTTTGCGTCATTTT.